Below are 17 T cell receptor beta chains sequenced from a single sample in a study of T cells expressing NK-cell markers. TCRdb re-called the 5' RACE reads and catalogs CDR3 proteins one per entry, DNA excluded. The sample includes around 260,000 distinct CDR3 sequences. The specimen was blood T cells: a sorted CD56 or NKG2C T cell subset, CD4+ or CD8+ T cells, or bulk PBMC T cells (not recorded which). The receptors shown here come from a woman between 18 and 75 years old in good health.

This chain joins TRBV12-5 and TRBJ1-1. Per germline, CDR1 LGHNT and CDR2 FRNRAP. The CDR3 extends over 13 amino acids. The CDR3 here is CASGLPQTVGAFF. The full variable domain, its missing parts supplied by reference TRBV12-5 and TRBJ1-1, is DARVTQTPRHKVTEMGQEVTMRCQPILGHNTVFWYRQTMMQGLELLAYFRNRAPLDDSGMPKDRFSAEMPDATLATLKIQPSEPRDSAVYFCASGLPQTVGAFFGQGTRLTVV.

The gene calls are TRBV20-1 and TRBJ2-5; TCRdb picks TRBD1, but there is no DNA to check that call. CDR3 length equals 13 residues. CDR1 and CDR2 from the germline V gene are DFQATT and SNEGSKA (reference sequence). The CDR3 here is CSAPGAAQETQYF.

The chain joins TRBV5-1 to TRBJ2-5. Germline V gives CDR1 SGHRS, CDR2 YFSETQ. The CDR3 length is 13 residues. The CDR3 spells CASTESGVETQYF.

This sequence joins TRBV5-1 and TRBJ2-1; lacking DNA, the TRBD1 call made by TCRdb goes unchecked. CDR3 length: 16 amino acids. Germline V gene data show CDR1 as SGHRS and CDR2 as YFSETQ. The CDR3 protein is CASSLGGAITYNEQFF.

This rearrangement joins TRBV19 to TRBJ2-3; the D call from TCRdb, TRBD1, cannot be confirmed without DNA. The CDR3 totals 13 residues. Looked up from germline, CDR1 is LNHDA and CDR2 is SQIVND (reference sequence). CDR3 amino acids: CATSGTVEDTQYF.

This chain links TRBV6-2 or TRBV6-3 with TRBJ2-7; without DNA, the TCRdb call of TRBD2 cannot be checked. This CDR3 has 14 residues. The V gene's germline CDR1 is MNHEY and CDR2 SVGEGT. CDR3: CASSYGLADYEQYF.

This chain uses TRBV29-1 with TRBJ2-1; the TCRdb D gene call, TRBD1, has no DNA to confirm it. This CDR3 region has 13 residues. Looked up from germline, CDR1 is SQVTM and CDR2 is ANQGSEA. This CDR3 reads CSATGTVGNEQFF.

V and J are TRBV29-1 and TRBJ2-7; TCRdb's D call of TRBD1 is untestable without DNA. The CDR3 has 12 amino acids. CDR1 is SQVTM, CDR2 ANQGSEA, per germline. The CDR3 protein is CSVRGQGYEQYF.

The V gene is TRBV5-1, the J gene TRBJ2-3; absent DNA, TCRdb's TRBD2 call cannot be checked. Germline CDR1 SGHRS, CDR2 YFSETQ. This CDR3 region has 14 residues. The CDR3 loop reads CASSRLASTDTQYF.

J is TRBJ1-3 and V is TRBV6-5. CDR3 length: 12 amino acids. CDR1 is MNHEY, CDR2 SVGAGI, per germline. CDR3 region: CASGGSGNTIYF.

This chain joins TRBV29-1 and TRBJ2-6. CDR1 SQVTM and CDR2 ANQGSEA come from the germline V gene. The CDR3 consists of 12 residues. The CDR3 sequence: CSVESGANVLTF.

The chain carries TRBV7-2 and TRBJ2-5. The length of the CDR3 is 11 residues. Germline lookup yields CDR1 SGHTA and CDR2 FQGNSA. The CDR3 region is CASSSKETQYF.

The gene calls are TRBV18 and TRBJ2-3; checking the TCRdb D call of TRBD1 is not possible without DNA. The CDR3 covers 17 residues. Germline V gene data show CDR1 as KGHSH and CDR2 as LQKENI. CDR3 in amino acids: CASSRGSSGRYTDTQYF. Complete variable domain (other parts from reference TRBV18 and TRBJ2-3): NAGVMQNPRHLVRRRGQEARLRCSPMKGHSHVYWYRQLPEEGLKFMVYLQKENIIDESGMPKERFSAEFPKEGPSILRIQQVVRGDSAAYFCASSRGSSGRYTDTQYFGPGTRLTVL.

CDR3 sequence: CASKRDRNQPQHF. This chain uses TRBV6-1 with TRBJ1-5. Germline V CDR1 and CDR2: MNHNS, SASEGT. The length of the CDR3 is 13 residues.

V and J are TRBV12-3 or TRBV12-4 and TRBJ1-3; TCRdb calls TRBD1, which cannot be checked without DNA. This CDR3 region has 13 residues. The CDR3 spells CASSQQGTNTIYF.

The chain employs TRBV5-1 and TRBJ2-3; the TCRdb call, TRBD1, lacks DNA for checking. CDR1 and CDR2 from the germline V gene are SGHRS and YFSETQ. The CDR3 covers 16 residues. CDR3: CASSLAGTGAEDTQYF.

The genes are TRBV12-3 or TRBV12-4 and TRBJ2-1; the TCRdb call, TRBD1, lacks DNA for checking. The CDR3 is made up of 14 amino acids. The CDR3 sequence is CASILDRRHNEQFF.